This T cell receptor beta chain appears in the sequencing data of a study of cytomegalovirus exposure and HLA in healthy donors. Notes on the study in general: What a later analysis showed was that several of the most significant clusters appeared linked to common viral pathogens. Reports described diagnosis of cytomegalovirus status by the classifier as highly specific and sensitive. It was approximately 160 TCR beta chains that were listed as cytomegalovirus-associated.

When sampled, the donors appeared nominally healthy, though they likely had unrecorded immune exposures. About this clone itself: The antigen remains undetermined.

Germline V lookup: CDR1 SNHLY, CDR2 FYNNEI. The V end lost 1 base, the J end lost 0 bases, and 21 bases lay between the germline ends. The CDR3 loop spans 19 amino acids. In the PCR, 60 Vbeta and 13 Jbeta primers were used. Profiling relied on immunoSEQ multiplex PCR, and the TCRdb table lists in-frame clones only, not all of them. The repertoire consists of over 85,000 clones, with roughly three quarters occurring once and the leading ten covering 1.5% to 2%. V is TRBV2 and J is TRBJ1-1, with D perhaps matching TRBD1 (5 bases). Sequenced input: PBMCs. This sequence was found in a man aged 35-49 years in good health and CMV-seronegative. DNA of the CDR3: TGTGCCAGCAGTGAAGGGAGGGGCGCCAGGGCCACTTTGAACACTGAAGCTTTCTTT. It encodes CASSEGRGARATLNTEAFF.